This TCR beta chain was captured in a study of tumor-infiltrating lymphocytes in primary liver carcinoma (dated by TCRdb to 2016 to 2017). About the study as a whole: Of the five patients (three men and two women, aged 30 to 69 years), four had hepatocellular carcinoma and one had combined HCC and intrahepatic cholangiocarcinoma. For each liver tumor, the study sampled five regions along with adjacent normal tissue and blood, and applied TCRbeta repertoire sequencing, expression microarrays and whole-exome sequencing. Roughly 3.5 to 7.5 million productive TCRbeta reads were obtained per sample, and no significant difference in read depth was found between tissue types. The tumors of the five patients were staged as T1-T3 N0M0, with maximum diameters ranging from roughly 4 to 10 cm. Reproducibility between technical replicate repertoires was high, with correlation coefficients above 0.95 and mean shared-clone rates around 0.88. A total of around 35 specimens from 5 patients, comprising approximately 25 tumor regions, 5 adjacent noncancerous liver tissues and 5 peripheral blood samples, were covered by TCRbeta repertoire sequencing. The roughly 25 tumor region samples were profiled with Agilent mRNA microarrays so that TCRbeta repertoire diversity could be related to the local molecular phenotype.

General findings and caveats noted by the study authors: Pairs of tumor regions showed greater repertoire overlap (mean around 36%) than tumor-adjacent pairs (roughly 17%) or tumor-blood pairs (roughly 15%), which is consistent with antigen-driven expansion. The top 250 clones accounted for a significantly greater share of the repertoire in tumors than in blood (p = 0.039). Because the samples were bulk and unsorted, CD4+ and CD8+ T cell repertoires could not be compared. Only five patients were included in the study, and the authors note that the findings should be validated in a larger study. Only the TCR beta chain was sequenced, so true repertoire diversity is likely underestimated because unpaired alpha chains were not captured. Only about 7.5-25% of top clones were present in all five regions of a tumor, suggesting spatial heterogeneity of tumor-infiltrating T cells.

This clonotype occurred once. Its cognate antigen has yet to be identified. A much bigger clone sits one base away, suggesting this may be a read error. TCRbeta-specific cDNA was reverse-transcribed from roughly 500 ng total RNA using a constant-region primer and ProtoScript II reverse transcriptase. Three nested multiplex PCR rounds, following a slightly modified ARM-PCR procedure, were used to build the TCRbeta libraries. The first two PCR rounds used multiplex TRBV1-TRBV30 forward primers with a Cbeta reverse primer, each for about 11 cycles. Sample barcodes and Illumina adapters were added in a final 25-cycle PCR using Deep VentR polymerase. Before sequencing, amplicons of 200-500 bp were gel-purified using a QIAquick gel extraction kit. The TCRbeta amplicons were sequenced with 250-bp paired-end reads on an Illumina HiSeq 2500. Regarding the original processing steps: Reads were quality-trimmed with Trimmomatic v0.33, and paired reads were merged with FLASH v1.2.11 to recover full CDR3 sequences. V, D and J germline segments were assigned to the rearranged TCRbeta sequences by MiGEC v1.2.1b. VDJtools v1.0.0 computed clonotype statistics and Shannon-Wiener diversity indices. To cut down on sampling bias, every analysis after diversity analysis relied on just the 250 most abundant clonotypes from each sample. Starting from the raw public reads, TCRdb applied fastp trimming at Q25, assembled clones with MiXCR and retained in-frame beta chains. CDR3 protein sequences are deduplicated, and each keeps its most common genes and DNA. None of the V and J calls come from the authors' own analysis; TCRdb made them. In all, the sample holds about 44,000 distinct CDR3 sequences, and 70% to 75% of those were seen once. Around 28% of the sample goes to the ten largest clones.

V drops 6 bases and J drops 0 bases, leaving 16 bases in between. CDR1 SGHRS and CDR2 YFSETQ are derived from the germline V gene. CDR3 length: 15 amino acids, cysteine to phenylalanine. Here the CDR3 DNA is all that survives: 45 bases in frame from base 1. Total RNA and DNA were co-extracted without cell sorting from around 20-30 mg of bulk tissue using the AllPrep DNA/RNA mini kit. Four to six patients with histopathologically diagnosed primary liver carcinoma underwent surgical resection in China between late 2015 and early 2016. At the time of sampling, the patients were treatment-naive and had chronic HBV infection. Each tumor was sampled at five spatially separated regions: the tumor centre plus the superior, inferior, left-lateral and right-lateral poles. More than 90% viable tumor cells were found by histology in every tumor sample. Pieces of fresh tumor and adjacent tissue were cut in half, with one half kept in RNAlater at -80 degrees C and the other half sent for histology.

The clonotype originates from a man aged 40-49 years with primary liver carcinoma and hepatitis B virus infection. The chain is made from TRBV5-1 and TRBJ2-7; TRBD1 is a possible D gene, resting on 6 matching bases. The source material was liver tumor tissue from sampling region 3. The sample's cell subset or site label, in plain terms: tumor region T3, left-lateral pole. CDR3 sequence: CASNPGQPSSYEQYF. The nucleotide sequence reads TGCGCCAGCAACCCCGGACAGCCGAGCTCCTACGAGCAGTACTTC.